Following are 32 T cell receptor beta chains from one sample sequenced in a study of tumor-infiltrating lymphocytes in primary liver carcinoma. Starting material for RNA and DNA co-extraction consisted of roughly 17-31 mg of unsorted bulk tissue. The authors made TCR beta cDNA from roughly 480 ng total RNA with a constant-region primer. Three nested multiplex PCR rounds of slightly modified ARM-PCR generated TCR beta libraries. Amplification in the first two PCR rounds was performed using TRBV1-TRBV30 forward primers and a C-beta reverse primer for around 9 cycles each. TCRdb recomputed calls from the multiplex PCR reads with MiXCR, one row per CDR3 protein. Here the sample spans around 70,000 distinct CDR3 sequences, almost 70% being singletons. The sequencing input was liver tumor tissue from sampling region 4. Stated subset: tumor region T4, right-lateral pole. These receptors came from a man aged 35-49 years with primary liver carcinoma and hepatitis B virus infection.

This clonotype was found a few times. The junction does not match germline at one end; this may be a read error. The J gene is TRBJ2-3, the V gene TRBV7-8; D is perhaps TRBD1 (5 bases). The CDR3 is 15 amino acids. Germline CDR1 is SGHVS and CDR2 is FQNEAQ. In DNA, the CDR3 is TGTGCCGGCAGCCCGACAGTCCAAATCACAGATACGCAGTATTTT. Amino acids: CAGSPTVQITDTQYF.

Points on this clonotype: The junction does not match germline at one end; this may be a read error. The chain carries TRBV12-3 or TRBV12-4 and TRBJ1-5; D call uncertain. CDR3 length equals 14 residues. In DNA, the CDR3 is TGTGCCAGCAGCAAGGGCCCAAACAATCATCCCCATCATTTT. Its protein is CASSKGPNNHPHHF.

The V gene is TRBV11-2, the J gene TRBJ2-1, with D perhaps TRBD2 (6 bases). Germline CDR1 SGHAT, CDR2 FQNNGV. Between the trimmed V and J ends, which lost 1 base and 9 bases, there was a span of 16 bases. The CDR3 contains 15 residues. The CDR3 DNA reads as TGTGCCAGCAGCTTAGGCCTGGGACTTCCTCGTGAGCAGTTCTTC. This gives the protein CASSLGLGLPREQFF.

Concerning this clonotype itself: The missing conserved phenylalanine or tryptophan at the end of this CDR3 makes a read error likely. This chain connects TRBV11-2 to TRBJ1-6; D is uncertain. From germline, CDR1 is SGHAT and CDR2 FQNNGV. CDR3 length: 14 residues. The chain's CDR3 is CVSSSLSGNSPLHY. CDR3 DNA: TGTGTCAGCAGCTCGCTATCCGGAAATTCACCCCTCCACTAT.

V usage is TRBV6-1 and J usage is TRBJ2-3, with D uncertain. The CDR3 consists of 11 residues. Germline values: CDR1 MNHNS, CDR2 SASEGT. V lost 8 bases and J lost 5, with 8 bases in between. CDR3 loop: CASGREDTQYF. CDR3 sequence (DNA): TGTGCCAGCGGGCGCGAAGATACGCAGTATTTT.

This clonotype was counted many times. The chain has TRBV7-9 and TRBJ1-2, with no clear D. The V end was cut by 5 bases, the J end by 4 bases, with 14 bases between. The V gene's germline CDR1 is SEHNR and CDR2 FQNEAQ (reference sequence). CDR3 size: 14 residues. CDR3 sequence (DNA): TGTGCCAGCAGCCGTGCCGGGCCAATCTATGGCTACACCTTC. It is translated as CASSRAGPIYGYTF. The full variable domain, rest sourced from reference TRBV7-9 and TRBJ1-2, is DTGVSQNPRHKITKRGQNVTFRCDPISEHNRLYWYRQTLGQGPEFLTYFQNEAQLEKSRLLSDRFSAERPKGSFSTLEIQRTEQGDSAMYLCASSRAGPIYGYTFGSGTRLTVV.

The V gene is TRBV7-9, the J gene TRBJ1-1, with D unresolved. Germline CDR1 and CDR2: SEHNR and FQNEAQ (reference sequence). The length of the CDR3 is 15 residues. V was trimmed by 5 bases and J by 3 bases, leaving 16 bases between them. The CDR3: CASSPSLGWHTEAFF. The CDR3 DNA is TGTGCCAGCAGCCCCTCTCTGGGGTGGCACACTGAAGCTTTCTTT.

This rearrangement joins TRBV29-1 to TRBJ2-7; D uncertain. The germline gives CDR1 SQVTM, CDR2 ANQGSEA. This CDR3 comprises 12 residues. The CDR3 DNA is TGCAACGCCAGGTCGGTCACCTACGAGCAGTACTTC. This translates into CNARSVTYEQYF.

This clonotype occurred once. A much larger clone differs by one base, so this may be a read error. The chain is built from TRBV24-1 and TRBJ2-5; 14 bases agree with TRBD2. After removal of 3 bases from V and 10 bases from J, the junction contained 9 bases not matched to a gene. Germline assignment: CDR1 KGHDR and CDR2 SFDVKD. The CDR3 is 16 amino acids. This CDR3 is CATSDRGLAGGGIQYF. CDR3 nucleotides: TGTGCCACCAGTGATCGAGGACTAGCGGGAGGTGGGATCCAGTACTTC.

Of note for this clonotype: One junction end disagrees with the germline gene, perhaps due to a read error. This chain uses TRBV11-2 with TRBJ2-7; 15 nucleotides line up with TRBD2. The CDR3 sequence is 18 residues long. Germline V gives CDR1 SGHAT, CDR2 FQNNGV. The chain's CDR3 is CASSLPVGLAGGGYEQYF. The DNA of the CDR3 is TGTGCCAGCAGCTTACCGGTTGGACTAGCGGGAGGGGGGTACGAACAGTACTTC.

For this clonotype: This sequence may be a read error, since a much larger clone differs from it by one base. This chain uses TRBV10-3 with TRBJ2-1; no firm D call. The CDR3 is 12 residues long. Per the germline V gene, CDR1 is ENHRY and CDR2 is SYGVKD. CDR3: CAISESNNEQLF. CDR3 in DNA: TGTGCCATCAGTGAGTCGAACAATGAGCAGCTCTTC.

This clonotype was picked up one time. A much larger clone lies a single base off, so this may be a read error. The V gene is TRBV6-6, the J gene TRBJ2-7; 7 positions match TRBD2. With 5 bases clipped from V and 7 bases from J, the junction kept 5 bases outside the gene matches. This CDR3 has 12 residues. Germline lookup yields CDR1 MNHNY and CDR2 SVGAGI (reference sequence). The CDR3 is CASSATSREQYF. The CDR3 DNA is TGTGCCAGCAGTGCGACTAGCAGGGAGCAGTACTTC.

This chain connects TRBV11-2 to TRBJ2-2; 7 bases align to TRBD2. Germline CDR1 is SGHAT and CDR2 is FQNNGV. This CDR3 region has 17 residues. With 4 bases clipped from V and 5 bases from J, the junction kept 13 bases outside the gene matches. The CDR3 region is CASSSLTWGRATGELFF. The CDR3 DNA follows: TGTGCCAGCAGCTCTTTAACGTGGGGGAGGGCTACCGGGGAGCTGTTTTTT.

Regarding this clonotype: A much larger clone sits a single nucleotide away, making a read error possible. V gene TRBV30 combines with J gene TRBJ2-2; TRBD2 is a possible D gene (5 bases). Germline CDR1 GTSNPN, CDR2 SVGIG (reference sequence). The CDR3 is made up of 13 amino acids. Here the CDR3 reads CAWSKNLAGKLFF. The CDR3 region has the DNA TGTGCCTGGAGCAAGAACCTAGCCGGGAAGCTGTTTTTT.

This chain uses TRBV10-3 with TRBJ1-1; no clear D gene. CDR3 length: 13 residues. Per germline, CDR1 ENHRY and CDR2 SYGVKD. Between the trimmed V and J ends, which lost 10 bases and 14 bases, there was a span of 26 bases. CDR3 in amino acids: CATRKTMNTGAFF. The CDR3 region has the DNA TGTGCCACCAGGAAGACCATGAACACTGGAGCGTTCTTT.

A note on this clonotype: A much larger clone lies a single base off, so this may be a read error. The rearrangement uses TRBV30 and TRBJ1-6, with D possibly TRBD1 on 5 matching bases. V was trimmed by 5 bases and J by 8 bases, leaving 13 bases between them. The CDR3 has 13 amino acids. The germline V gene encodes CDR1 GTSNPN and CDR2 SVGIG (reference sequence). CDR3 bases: TGTGCCTGGGGCGGGCAGGGCGATTCACCCCTCCACTTT. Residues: CAWGGQGDSPLHF.

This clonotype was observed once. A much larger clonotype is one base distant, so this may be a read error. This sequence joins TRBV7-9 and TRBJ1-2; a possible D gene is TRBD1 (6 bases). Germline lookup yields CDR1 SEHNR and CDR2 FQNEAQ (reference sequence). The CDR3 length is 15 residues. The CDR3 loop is CDSSLGVGGLYGYTF. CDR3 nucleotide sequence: TGTGACAGCAGCTTAGGGGTCGGGGGGCTCTATGGCTACACCTTC.

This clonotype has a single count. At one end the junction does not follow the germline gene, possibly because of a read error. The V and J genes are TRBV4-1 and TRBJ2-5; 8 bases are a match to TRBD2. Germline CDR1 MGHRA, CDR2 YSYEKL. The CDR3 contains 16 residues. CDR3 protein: CASSPVISGSGETRYF. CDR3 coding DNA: TGCGCCAGCAGCCCAGTCATAAGCGGGAGTGGAGAGACCCGGTACTTC.

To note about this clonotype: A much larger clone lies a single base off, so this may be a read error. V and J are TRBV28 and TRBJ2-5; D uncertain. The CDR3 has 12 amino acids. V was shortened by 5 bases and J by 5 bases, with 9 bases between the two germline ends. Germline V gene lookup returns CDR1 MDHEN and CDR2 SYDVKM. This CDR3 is CASSDGVETQYF. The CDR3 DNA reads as TGTGCCAGCAGTGACGGAGTGGAGACCCAGTACTTC.

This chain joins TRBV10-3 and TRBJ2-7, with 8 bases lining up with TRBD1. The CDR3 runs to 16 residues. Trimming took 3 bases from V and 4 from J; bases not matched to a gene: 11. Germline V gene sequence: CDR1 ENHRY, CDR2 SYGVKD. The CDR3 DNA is TGTGCCATCAGTGATATCGGGACAGGAGGCAAATACGAGCAGTACTTC. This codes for CAISDIGTGGKYEQYF.

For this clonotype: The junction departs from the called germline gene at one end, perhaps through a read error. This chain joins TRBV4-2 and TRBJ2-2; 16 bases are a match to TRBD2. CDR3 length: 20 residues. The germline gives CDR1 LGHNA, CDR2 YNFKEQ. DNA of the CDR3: TGTGCCAGCAACCTTCTTCCCGGGACTAGCGGGAGGGTGAACACCTGGGAGTTGTTTTTT. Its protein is CASNLLPGTSGRVNTWELFF.

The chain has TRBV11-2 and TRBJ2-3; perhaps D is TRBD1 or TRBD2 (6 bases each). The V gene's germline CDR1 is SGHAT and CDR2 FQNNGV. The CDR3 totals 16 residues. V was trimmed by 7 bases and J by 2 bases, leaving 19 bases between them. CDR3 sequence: CASIPLGGRDTDTQYF. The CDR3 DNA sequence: TGTGCCAGCATCCCGCTGGGGGGCAGGGACACAGATACGCAGTATTTT. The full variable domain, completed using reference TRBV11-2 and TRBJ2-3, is EAGVAQSPRYKIIEKRQSVAFWCNPISGHATLYWYQQILGQGPKLLIQFQNNGVVDDSQLPKDRFSAERLKGVDSTLKIQPAKLEDSAVYLCASIPLGGRDTDTQYFGPGTRLTVL.

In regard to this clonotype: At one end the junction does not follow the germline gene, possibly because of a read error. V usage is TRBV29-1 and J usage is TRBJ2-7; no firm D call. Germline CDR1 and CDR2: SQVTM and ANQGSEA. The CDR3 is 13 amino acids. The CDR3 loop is CSVLGVSSYEQYF. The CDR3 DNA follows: TGCAGCGTTCTTGGTGTATCAAGCTACGAGCAGTACTTT.

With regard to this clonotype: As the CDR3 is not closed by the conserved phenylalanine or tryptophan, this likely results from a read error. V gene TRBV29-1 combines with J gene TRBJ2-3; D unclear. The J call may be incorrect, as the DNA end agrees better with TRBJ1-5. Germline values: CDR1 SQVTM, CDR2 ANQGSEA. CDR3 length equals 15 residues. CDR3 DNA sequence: TGCAGCGTTGAAGATCCGGGGTCCCCCATAGATACGCAGCATTAT. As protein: CSVEDPGSPIDTQHY.

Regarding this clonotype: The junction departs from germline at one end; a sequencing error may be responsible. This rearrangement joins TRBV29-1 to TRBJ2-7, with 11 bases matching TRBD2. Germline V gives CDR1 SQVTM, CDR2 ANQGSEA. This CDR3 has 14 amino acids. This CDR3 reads CSVRIAGGSYKQYF. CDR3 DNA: TGCAGCGTTAGAATAGCGGGAGGGTCCTACAAGCAGTACTTC.

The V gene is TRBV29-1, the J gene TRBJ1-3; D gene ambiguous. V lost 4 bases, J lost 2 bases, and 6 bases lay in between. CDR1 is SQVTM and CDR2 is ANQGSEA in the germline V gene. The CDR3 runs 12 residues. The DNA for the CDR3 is TGCAGCGTTGGAAAACCTGGAAACACCATATATTTT. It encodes CSVGKPGNTIYF.

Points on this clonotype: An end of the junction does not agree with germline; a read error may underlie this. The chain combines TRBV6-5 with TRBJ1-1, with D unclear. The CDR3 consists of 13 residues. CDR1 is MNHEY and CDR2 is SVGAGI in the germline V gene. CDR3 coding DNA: TGTGCTAGCAGTTCCAGCAGGATCGGGGAAGCTTTCTTT. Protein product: CASSSSRIGEAFF.

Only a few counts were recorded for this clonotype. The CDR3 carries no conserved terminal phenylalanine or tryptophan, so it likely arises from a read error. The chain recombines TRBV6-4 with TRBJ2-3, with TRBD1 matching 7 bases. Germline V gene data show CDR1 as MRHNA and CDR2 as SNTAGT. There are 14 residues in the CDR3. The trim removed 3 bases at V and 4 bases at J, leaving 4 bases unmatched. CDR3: CASSEGQGADTQYS. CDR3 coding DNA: TGTGCCAGCAGTGAAGGGCAGGGGGCAGATACGCAGTATTCT.

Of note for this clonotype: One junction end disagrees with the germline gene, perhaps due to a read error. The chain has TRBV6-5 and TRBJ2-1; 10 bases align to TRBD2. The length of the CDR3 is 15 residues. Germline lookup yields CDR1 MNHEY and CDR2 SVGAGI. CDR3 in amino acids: CVSSYSSSSGSRKFF. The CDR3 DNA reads TGTGTCAGCAGTTACTCTAGCTCTAGCGGGAGTCGGAAGTTCTTC.

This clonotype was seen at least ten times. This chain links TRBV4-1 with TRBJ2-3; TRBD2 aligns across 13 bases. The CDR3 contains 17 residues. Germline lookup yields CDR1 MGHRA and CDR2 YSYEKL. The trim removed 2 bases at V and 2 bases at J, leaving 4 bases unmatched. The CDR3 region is CASSQSGLAGNTDTQYF. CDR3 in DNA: TGCGCCAGCAGCCAATCGGGACTAGCGGGGAACACAGATACGCAGTATTTT.

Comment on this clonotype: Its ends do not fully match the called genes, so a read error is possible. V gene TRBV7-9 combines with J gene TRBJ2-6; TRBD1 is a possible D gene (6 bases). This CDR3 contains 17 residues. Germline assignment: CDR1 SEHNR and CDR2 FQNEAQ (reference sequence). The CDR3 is CTSSLDSSSSGANVLTF. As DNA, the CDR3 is TGTACCAGCAGCTTGGACAGTTCTAGCTCTGGGGCCAACGTCCTGACTTTC. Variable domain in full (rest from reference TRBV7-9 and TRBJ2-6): DTGVSQNPRHKITKRGQNVTFRCDPISEHNRLYWYRQTLGQGPEFLTYFQNEAQLEKSRLLSDRFSAERPKGSFSTLEIQRTEQGDSAMYLCTSSLDSSSSGANVLTFGAGSRLTVL.

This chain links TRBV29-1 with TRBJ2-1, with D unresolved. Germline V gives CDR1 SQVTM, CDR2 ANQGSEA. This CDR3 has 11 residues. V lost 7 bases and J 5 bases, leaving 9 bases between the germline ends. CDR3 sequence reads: CSAGEHNEQFF. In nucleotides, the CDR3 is TGCAGCGCTGGAGAGCACAATGAGCAGTTCTTC.